A single sample is the source of the 7 T cell receptor beta chains below, sequenced in a study of T cell repertoires in cytomegalovirus infection. In TCRdb, the reads were re-called with MiXCR into one record per CDR3 protein. The sample has more than 200,000 distinct CDR3 sequences; less than 9.5% are singletons. Sequences were obtained from PBMCs. The receptors were gathered from a human donor in good health (CMV status not recorded). Some clones in this sample may be carry-over from other donors' samples.

V usage is TRBV7-6 and J usage is TRBJ2-5, with 13 bases identical to TRBD2. Germline-derived CDR1 and CDR2 are SGHVS and FNYEAQ. After removal of 5 bases from V and 4 bases from J, the junction contained 10 bases not matched to a gene. The CDR3 extends over 17 amino acids. CDR3 residues: CASSPLTSGGIGETQYF. In nucleotides, the CDR3 is TGTGCCAGCAGCCCGTTGACTAGCGGGGGGATAGGAGAGACCCAGTACTTC. Full variable domain (remainder filled in from reference TRBV7-6 and TRBJ2-5): GAGVSQSPRYKVTKRGQDVALRCDPISGHVSLYWYRQALGQGPEFLTYFNYEAQQDKSGLPNDRFSAERPEGSISTLTIQRTEQRDSAMYRCASSPLTSGGIGETQYFGPGTRLLVL.

This clonotype was seen a handful of times. This sequence joins TRBV6-5 and TRBJ2-7; D might be TRBD1 (6 bases). Germline CDR1 MNHEY, CDR2 SVGAGI. The CDR3 totals 15 residues. V was shortened by 6 bases and J by 2 bases, with 17 bases between the two germline ends. CDR3 DNA: TGTGCCAGCAGGGGGGCTGGGGAAGGAACCTACGAGCAGTACTTC. Translating it yields CASRGAGEGTYEQYF.

This clonotype was detected ten times or more. This chain joins TRBV11-2 and TRBJ2-1; D possibly corresponds to TRBD2 (7 bases). Germline V lookup: CDR1 SGHAT, CDR2 FQNNGV. The CDR3 sequence is 14 residues long. V lost 5 bases and J lost 5, with 13 bases in between. The CDR3 DNA sequence: TGTGCCAGCAGCACCCCGCGGGGGCACAATGAGCAGTTCTTC. Amino acids: CASSTPRGHNEQFF.

Many counts were recorded for this clonotype. V gene TRBV4-2 combines with J gene TRBJ2-1, with D possibly matching TRBD2 (7 bases). The CDR3 contains 17 residues. The V gene's germline CDR1 is LGHNA and CDR2 YNFKEQ. With 2 bases removed from V and 4 bases from J, the gap between germline ends came to 18 bases. The CDR3 loop is CASSQQSGGLLYNEQFF. In nucleotides, the CDR3 is TGTGCCAGCAGCCAACAATCGGGGGGCCTCCTGTACAATGAGCAGTTCTTC.

Only a few counts were recorded for this clonotype. J is TRBJ2-1 and V is TRBV19, with TRBD1 identical over 8 bases. The V segment lost 10 bases and the J segment 2 bases; nucleotides outside the gene matches: 13. The CDR3 has 16 residues. Germline V lookup: CDR1 LNHDA, CDR2 SQIVND (reference sequence). The CDR3 spells CATKSLDRGPYNEQFF. Written as DNA, the CDR3 is TGTGCCACTAAATCCCTCGACAGGGGACCCTACAATGAGCAGTTCTTC.

This clonotype has ten or more counts. The V and J genes are TRBV4-3 and TRBJ2-3, with TRBD2 as a possible D gene (6 bases). This CDR3 is 15 amino acids long. In germline, CDR1 is LGHNA, CDR2 YSLEER. Trimming removed 2 bases from V and 4 bases from J, with 13 bases in between. CDR3 sequence reads: CASSQLALDADTQYF. The CDR3 nucleotides are TGCGCCAGCAGCCAACTAGCGTTGGACGCAGATACGCAGTATTTT.

This clonotype was detected ten times or more. The rearrangement uses TRBV20-1 and TRBJ2-7, with D perhaps assigned TRBD1 or TRBD2 (5 bases each). The length of the CDR3 is 14 residues. V shed 4 bases and J shed 6 bases, with 19 bases lying between them. Germline V gene lookup returns CDR1 DFQATT and CDR2 SNEGSKA (reference sequence). The CDR3 reads CSATYLGRAGEQYF. DNA of the CDR3: TGCAGTGCTACATACCTCGGCAGGGCGGGCGAGCAGTACTTC.